This T cell receptor (beta chain) originates from a study of radiation and T cells in renal cell carcinoma. Study information: Nephrectomy followed 15 Gy stereotactic body radiation by 4 weeks.

The junction had 8 bases not matched to a gene; V was cut back by 1 base and J by 3 bases. The CDR3 contains 17 residues. CDR1 and CDR2 (germline): MGHDK, SYGVNS. Whole-study findings and limits: Baseline intratumoral clonotype presence is unknown without pretreatment biopsies.

Time point defined: baseline pretreatment blood. Treatment noted: 15 Gy SBRT to primary tumor, nephrectomy 4 weeks later. After SBRT, blood was collected at 2 and 4 weeks, plus baseline. A remark on this clone: Its antigen is as yet unknown.

Assay used: immunoSEQ multiplex PCR; TCRdb lists only in-frame clones, some missing. There are 100,000 or so clones in the sample; approximately 86% occur only once, and approximately 8.4% lies in the top ten. Here the sequenced sample was blood, taken from a patient whose treatment included radiotherapy and nephrectomy. The chain links TRBV25-1 to TRBJ1-5, with TRBD1 identical over 8 bases. The TCR was taken from a man aged 45-60 years with renal cell carcinoma. CDR3 region: CASSESGTGSPNQPQHF. The CDR3 DNA is TGTGCCAGCAGTGAATCTGGGACAGGTAGCCCCAATCAGCCCCAGCATTTT.